This is a list of T cell receptor beta chains from one sample in a study of cytomegalovirus exposure and HLA in healthy donors. The data were produced by immunoSEQ multiplex PCR, yet TCRdb's version contains in-frame clones alone and is incomplete. This sample yields some 170,000 clones, of which 75% to 90% are seen a single time; 1.9% belongs to the top ten. Sequenced: PBMCs. These receptors came from a woman aged 18-29 years in good health and CMV-seronegative. CDR3s include the opening cysteine and the closing phenylalanine or tryptophan. The D gene is left open where the match is weak.

D	J	V	DNA	CDR3
TRBD2	TRBJ2-1	TRBV9	TGTGCCAGCAGCGTAGAGTCCGGACTAGCGGGAGAAGGCAATGAGCAGTTCTTC	CASSVESGLAGEGNEQFF
.	TRBJ2-7	TRBV4-1	TGCGCCAGCAGTCTAGCGATTGTTTTTGGCGAGCAGTACTTC	CASSLAIVFGEQYF
TRBD2	TRBJ2-2	TRBV28	TGTGCCAGCAGTTCTCAACCTGAAGCGGGAAACACCGGGGAGCTGTTTTTT	CASSSQPEAGNTGELFF
.	TRBJ2-5	TRBV7-9	TGTGCCAGCAGCTTTTCGACTAGTTTGCAAGAGACCCAGTACTTC	CASSFSTSLQETQYF
TRBD1	TRBJ1-3	TRBV19	TGTGCCAGTAGTGCACCGGGACAGGGCGGAAACACCATATATTTT	CASSAPGQGGNTIYF
TRBD1	TRBJ1-2	TRBV28	TGTGCCAGCAGGCAGCTCGGGACAGCTAACTATGGCTACACCTTC	CASRQLGTANYGYTF
TRBD1	TRBJ1-1	TRBV6-6	TGTGCCAGCAGTTCTACAGGGGGAACTGAAGCTTTCTTT	CASSSTGGTEAFF
.	TRBJ1-1	TRBV18	TGTGCCAGCTCGACAGTGAACACTGAAGCTTTCTTT	CASSTVNTEAFF
.	TRBJ2-7	TRBV5-8	TGTGCCAGCGGGTCGAGAAGGCGGGGAGACTCCTACGAGCAGTACTTC	CASGSRRRGDSYEQYF
.	TRBJ1-1	TRBV5-4	TGTGCCAGCAGACAGACAGAGAACACTGAAGCTTTCTTT	CASRQTENTEAFF
.	TRBJ2-3	TRBV18	TGTGCCAGCTCCCGCCGGGTGGGACTCACAGATACGCAGTATTTT	CASSRRVGLTDTQYF
TRBD1	TRBJ1-2	TRBV28	TGTGCCAGCAGCCCGGGACAGGGTTTTGTCTACACCTTC	CASSPGQGFVYTF
.	TRBJ2-7	TRBV7-3	TGTGCCAGCAGCTTAATACACGGGACCTACGAGCAGTACTTC	CASSLIHGTYEQYF
TRBD1	TRBJ2-5	TRBV5-1	TGCGCCAGCAGCCCAGACAGGGCCCACGGTGAGACCCAGTACTTC	CASSPDRAHGETQYF
.	TRBJ1-3	TRBV9	TGTGCCAGCAGCCATTCGAACAGGGTCGTCTCTGGAAACACCATATATTTT	CASSHSNRVVSGNTIYF
.	TRBJ1-5	TRBV4-1	TGCGCCAGCAGCCAAGGACAGGGCAATCAGCCCCAGCATTTT	CASSQGQGNQPQHF
TRBD1	TRBJ1-1	TRBV9	TGTGCCAGCAGCCCAGGGACAGGGGTTTGGACGGACACTGAAGCTTTCTTT	CASSPGTGVWTDTEAFF
.	TRBJ2-7	TRBV5-1	TGCGCCAGCAGCTTCGGCGGGACCTTGGGCGAGCAGTACTTC	CASSFGGTLGEQYF
.	TRBJ2-7	TRBV2	TGTGCCAGCAGTAGGGGCCCATACGAGCAGTACTTC	CASSRGPYEQYF
.	TRBJ2-1	TRBV27	TGTGCCAGCGAGCTGATGCAAAAGCAGTTCTTC	CASELMQKQFF
TRBD1	TRBJ1-2	TRBV6-5	TGTGCCAGCAGTTACGGGACAGGGACTGTCCGCGGCTACACCTTC	CASSYGTGTVRGYTF
.	TRBJ1-4	TRBV19	TGTGCCAGTAGTATAGTTGACACCACCCGACCCAAAAAACTGTTTTTT	CASSIVDTTRPKKLFF
TRBD2	TRBJ2-4	TRBV9	TGTGCCAGCAGCGTAGGTGGCGGGGGGTTCTCAGGTAAAGGTTCCATTCAGTACTTC	CASSVGGGGFSGKGSIQYF
TRBD2	TRBJ2-1	TRBV5-8	TGTGCCAGCAGCTATAAGCGGGGAGCCAAAGGGCCGGGTAATGAGCAGTTCTTC	CASSYKRGAKGPGNEQFF
.	TRBJ2-7	TRBV13	TGTGCCAGCAGCTCTCGATTCAACAGGAGAAGCTCCTACGAGCAGTACTTC	CASSSRFNRRSSYEQYF
TRBD2	TRBJ2-2	TRBV7-6	TGTGCCAGCAGCTTAGTCGCTAGCGGGAGCCGAACCGGGGAGCTGTTTTTT	CASSLVASGSRTGELFF